Listed below are T cell receptor beta chains from one sample, sequenced in a study of response to subunit inactivated influenza vaccine. Via MiXCR, TCRdb re-called the RT-PCR reads, giving one row per CDR3 protein. The sample shows about 500,000 distinct CDR3 sequences, 16% of them seen only once. The input for sequencing was CD4+ T cells sorted from PBMCs, taken around 25 months after vaccination. These receptors were taken from a man aged 45 to 75 who received an inactivated influenza vaccine. The CDR3 runs from the conserved cysteine through the conserved F or W. D genes are given only for firm matches. Expanded clones are given a class, and other clones once, few, many or no size at all.

j_gene	abundance	d_gene	v_gene	CDR3nt	CDR3aa
TRBJ2-1	-	-	TRBV9	TGTGCCAGCAGCGTTTACCAGCGGCCCTACAATGAGCAGTTCTTC	CASSVYQRPYNEQFF
TRBJ2-1	-	-	TRBV20-1	TGCAGTGCTAGTGTCGAATACAATGAGCAGTTCTTC	CSASVEYNEQFF
TRBJ2-1	few	-	TRBV29-1	TGCAGCGTTGAGAGGGAATACAATGAGCAGTTCTTC	CSVEREYNEQFF
TRBJ2-3	-	TRBD2	TRBV7-9	TGTGCCAGCAGTCTATTCGGGGGGAGGATAACAGATACGCAGTATTTT	CASSLFGGRITDTQYF
TRBJ2-5	many	-	TRBV7-9	TGTGCCAGCAGCTTAGGTGGAGGGGTCACTGAGACCCAGTACTTC	CASSLGGGVTETQYF
TRBJ1-5	-	-	TRBV11-2	TGTGCCAGCAGCTTATCCGACGGTAGCAATCAGCCCCAGCATTTT	CASSLSDGSNQPQHF
TRBJ2-1	few	TRBD2	TRBV4-3	TGCGCCAGCAGCCAAGATTGGTACAGGAGGGCTAGCGGGAGAAGTGAGCAGTTCTTC	CASSQDWYRRASGRSEQFF
TRBJ2-1	-	-	TRBV29-1	TGCAGCGTAATCAGGGGGGGCACCTACAATGAGCAGTTCTTC	CSVIRGGTYNEQFF
TRBJ2-2	few	-	TRBV20-1	TGCAGTGCTAGTGTATCGAACACCGGGGAGCTGTTTTTT	CSASVSNTGELFF
TRBJ2-5	-	-	TRBV6-1	TGTGCCAGCAAGTGGAGCGGGGAGACCCAGTACTTC	CASKWSGETQYF
TRBJ2-2	-	-	TRBV4-1	TGCGCCAGCAGCCAACGATCTGGGACGGTAAACACCGGGGAGCTGTTTTTT	CASSQRSGTVNTGELFF
TRBJ2-7	-	TRBD2	TRBV20-1	TGCAGTGCGTCCCGAGGGACTAGCGGGAGATACGAGCAGTACTTC	CSASRGTSGRYEQYF
TRBJ2-7	-	-	TRBV5-1	TGCGCCAGCAGATCTGCGGTGGAGACGGTGTACGAGCAGTACTTC	CASRSAVETVYEQYF
TRBJ2-4	few	-	TRBV18	TGTGCCAGCTCCCCCGCGGCCAAAAACATTCAGTACTTC	CASSPAAKNIQYF
TRBJ2-3	-	TRBD2	TRBV12-3/TRBV12-4	TGTGCCAGCAGTCCCCGAATAAATAGCGGGGGAACAGATACGCAGTATTTT	CASSPRINSGGTDTQYF